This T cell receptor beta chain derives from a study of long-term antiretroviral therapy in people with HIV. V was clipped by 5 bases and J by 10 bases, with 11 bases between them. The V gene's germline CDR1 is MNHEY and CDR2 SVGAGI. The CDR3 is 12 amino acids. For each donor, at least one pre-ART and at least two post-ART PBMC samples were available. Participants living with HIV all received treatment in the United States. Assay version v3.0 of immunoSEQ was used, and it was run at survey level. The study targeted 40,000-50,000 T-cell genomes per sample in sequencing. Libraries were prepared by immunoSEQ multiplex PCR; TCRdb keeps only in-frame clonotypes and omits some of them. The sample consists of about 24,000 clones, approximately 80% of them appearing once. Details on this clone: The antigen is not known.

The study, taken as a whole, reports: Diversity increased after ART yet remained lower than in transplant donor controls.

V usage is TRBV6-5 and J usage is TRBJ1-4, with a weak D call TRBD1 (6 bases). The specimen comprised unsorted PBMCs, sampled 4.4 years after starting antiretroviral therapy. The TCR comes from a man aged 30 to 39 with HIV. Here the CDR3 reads CASSPPTGKLFF. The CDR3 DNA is TGTGCCAGCAGTCCTCCGACAGGAAAACTGTTTTTT.